The TCR beta chain under discussion was sequenced for a study of type 1 regulatory T cells (dated by TCRdb to about 2021). Regarding the research as a whole: An in vitro protocol by which a Tr1-enriched, alloantigen-specific CD4 T cell product named T-allo10 was generated was characterized in the study. Patients with hematological malignancies who were receiving allogeneic hematopoietic stem cell transplantation were the group in which T-allo10 was being clinically evaluated. Results the study describes overall, beyond this receptor: Tr1 cells showed a more restricted TCR repertoire than non-Tr1 cells, which the study interpreted as alloantigen-induced clonal expansion.

According to the germline V gene (reference sequence), CDR1 reads DFQATT and CDR2 reads SNEGSKA. The cysteine opens and the phenylalanine closes a CDR3 of 14 amino acids. Of the read, only the CDR3 DNA is kept; its 42 bases are in frame from base 1. Between the V and J ends, shortened by 1 base and 7 bases respectively, the junction contains 16 bases. Reads for this sample came from an Illumina MiSeq. TCRdb cleaned the public reads at Q25 with fastp, built clones with MiXCR and kept in-frame beta chains. All rows with the same CDR3 protein become a single entry with the most common DNA and genes. The table for this sample lists around 5,000 distinct CDR3 sequences; over 25% of them were counted only once. Of the sample, about 40% is held by the ten largest clones. This clonotype was counted only a few times. Its antigen remains unidentified. One base away there is no much larger clone; base qualities are not given.

Material for sequencing was cultured type 1 regulatory T (Tr1) cells, either the whole culture or a sorted fraction (not recorded which). The intended sense of this specimen's cell subset or site label: type 1 regulatory T cells sorted from the T-allo10 product. The clonotype comes from a human donor in good health. The sequence joins TRBV20-1 to TRBJ2-5; the best D guess is TRBD2, with 6 bases matching. The CDR3 corresponds to CSARASAGPGTQYF. The DNA sequence is TGCAGTGCTAGAGCTTCCGCGGGGCCGGGGACCCAGTACTTC.